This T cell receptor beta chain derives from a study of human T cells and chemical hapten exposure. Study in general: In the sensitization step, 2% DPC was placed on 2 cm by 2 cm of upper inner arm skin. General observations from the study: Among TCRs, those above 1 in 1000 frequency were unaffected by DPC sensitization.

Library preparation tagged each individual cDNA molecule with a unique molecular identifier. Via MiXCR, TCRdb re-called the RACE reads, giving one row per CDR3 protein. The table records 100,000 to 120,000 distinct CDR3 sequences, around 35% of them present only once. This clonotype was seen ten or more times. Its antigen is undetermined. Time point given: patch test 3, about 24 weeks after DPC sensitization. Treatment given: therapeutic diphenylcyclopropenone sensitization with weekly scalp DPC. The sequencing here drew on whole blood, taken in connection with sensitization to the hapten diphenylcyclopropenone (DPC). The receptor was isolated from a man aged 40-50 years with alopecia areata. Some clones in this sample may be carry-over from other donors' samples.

The CDR3 DNA sequence: TGTGCCAGCAGCTTAGGTCGGGGGAGCTCTGGAAACACCATATATTTT. Translating gives CASSLGRGSSGNTIYF. The rearrangement uses TRBV7-9 and TRBJ1-3; D may be TRBD1 (5 bases). From germline, CDR1 is SEHNR and CDR2 FQNEAQ (reference sequence). The CDR3 is 16 residues long. V dropped 1 base and J dropped 0 bases, with 10 bases sitting between them.